Sequencing of this T cell receptor (beta chain) was carried out in a study of vaccination and CD4 T cells after COVID-19 (dated by TCRdb to about 2022). Regarding the research as a whole: Convalescent patients had a positive SARS-CoV-2 result on nasal swab PCR, and of these patients, 8 or 9 had mild disease and one had severe disease. Six males and four females were included in the convalescent cohort, with two Hispanic individuals, seven Caucasians, two Asians and one multiracial person represented. Participants got two doses of the Pfizer-BioNTech BNT162b2 vaccine (n=8) or two doses of the Moderna mRNA-1273 vaccine (n=2). Post-COVID blood samples were collected from convalescent patients a median of around 100 days after diagnosis, with a range of roughly 30 to 170 days. Post-vaccine blood samples were taken a median of 72 days after the second vaccine dose, with a range of 14 to 241 days. The cultures were stimulated with overlapping spike peptide pools from SARS-CoV-2 and from the common cold coronaviruses HCoV-NL63, HCoV-OC43 and HCoV-229E. In control cultures, a CEFX viral epitope pool was used as positive control, an HIV-1 Nef peptide pool was used as negative control, or no peptide was added. In under 13 COVID-19 convalescent patients and a few infection-naive healthy vaccine recipients, researchers compared the spike-specific CD4+ TCR repertoire from before mRNA vaccination with the repertoire from after.

The treatment or condition label here, explained by the study, means: approximately nine-day PBMC culture with coronavirus spike peptide pools or control peptides (ViraFEST assay). The study used the ViraFEST assay, which expanded antigen-specific T cells with peptide pools and then identified expanded clonotypes by TCR sequencing. Positive SARS-CoV-2 PCR tests in the convalescent patients dated from March to December 2020, before Alpha, Beta and Delta variants emerged in the United States. PBMCs were cultured at around 2.2 million per well in IMDM supplemented with roughly 5% human AB serum and 9.5 to 10 IU/ml IL-2, with around 10 ug/ml peptide pools added. On days 3 and 7, half of the culture medium was replaced with fresh IL-2-containing medium. CD4+ T cells were isolated after approximately ten days of culture through negative selection using the EasySep CD4+ T cell isolation kit. Ficoll-Paque Plus gradient centrifugation was used to isolate PBMCs from whole blood, and the isolated PBMCs were then either used fresh or cryopreserved at -140C. Each culture condition was generally run in triplicate wells.

Library preparation used PCR. DNA from cultured CD4+ T cells underwent TCR sequencing with the Oncomine TCR Beta short-read assay at the Johns Hopkins FTIC core. The QIAamp micro DNA kit was used to extract genomic DNA from the cultured CD4+ T cells. Oncomine TCR Beta libraries from cultured CD4+ T cells were pooled with unique dual indexes and sequenced on an Illumina iSeq 100. The source study handled its data this way. Non-productive sequences were filtered out, and CDR3s that did not start with C, did not end with F or W, or were shorter than 7 amino acids were discarded. Antigen-specific clonotypes were identified using the MANAFEST web application through comparison of peptide-stimulated wells with reference and other culture wells. To be called positive, a clone needed an FDR below 0.05, an odds ratio above 5, and a productive frequency above 0.1% in at least two of three replicate wells. Clonotypes that were significantly expanded in both SARS-CoV-2 spike wells and at least one common cold coronavirus spike condition were defined as cross-reactive. Similarity between CDR3 sequences was evaluated in R version 3.6.1 using Levenshtein distances (stringdist) and unrooted phylogenetic trees (ape). In TCRdb, the public reads were trimmed at Q25 with fastp and aligned with MiXCR, with productive beta chains retained. Duplicate CDR3 protein sequences are folded into a single record with the most common DNA and genes. TCRdb, not the original authors, processed these V and J calls. In this sample the table shows approximately 20,000 distinct CDR3 sequences, roughly 70% of which occur a single time. 5.5% of the sample is in the top ten clones.

Points the paper makes about the study in general: In convalescent patients, a median 86.3% of post-vaccine SARS-CoV-2-reactive clones were detected only after vaccination, and vaccine-specific priming was suggested by this finding. Nearly all vaccine-specific clones in convalescent patients (304 of 307) were mono-reactive for SARS-CoV-2 spike rather than cross-reactive with common cold coronaviruses. Although the median number of SARS-CoV-2-reactive clonotypes went up from fewer than 25 after infection to around 40 after vaccination, the increase was not significant. Relatively few convalescent patients were included in the study, and early timepoints after natural infection were not analyzed.

V is cut by 3 bases and J by 0 bases, and the space between the germline ends is 9 bases. CDR3 length: 15 amino acids, cysteine to phenylalanine. Left in the record is the CDR3 DNA by itself, 45 bases read in frame from the first base. This clonotype was seen only once. Its antigen has not been determined. No clone much larger than this one lies a single base away; base qualities are absent. Single-read evidence is weak. The sequence was collected from a human donor who had recovered from COVID-19. Specimen: CD4+ T cells from blood, cultured in vitro. The rearranged chain carries TRBV12-3 or TRBV12-4 and TRBJ1-5; the D gene cannot be named for sure. CDR3 sequence: CASSFGRNSNQPQHF. The nucleotide sequence reads TGTGCCAGCAGTTTTGGGCGGAATAGCAATCAGCCCCAGCATTTT.